This T cell receptor (beta chain) was identified in a study of blood T cell repertoires in COVID-19. The wider study: There were acute and convalescent COVID-19 samples, and they came from the United States, Italy and Spain.

V shed 0 bases and J 11 bases; nucleotides not matched to a gene: 4. There are 12 residues in the CDR3. Germline lookup yields CDR1 SGHAT and CDR2 FQNNGV. Original handling: Estimates of nucleated cell counts were drawn from the amplification of reference gene primers. The data were produced by immunoSEQ multiplex PCR, yet TCRdb's version contains in-frame clones alone and is incomplete. Clone size and V and J calls were adopted from that table, with D and trimming inferred from the DNA. In the table there are around 140,000 clones, approximately 88% of which are singletons. Input material: peripheral blood. J is TRBJ2-7 and V is TRBV11-2; 7 nucleotides match TRBD2. The TCR was taken from a man between 65 and 79 years old with active COVID-19. The CDR3 reads CASSLEEGREYF. The CDR3 DNA sequence: TGTGCCAGCAGCTTAGAAGAGGGGAGGGAGTACTTC. Full variable domain (rest looked up from reference TRBV11-2 and TRBJ2-7): EAGVAQSPRYKIIEKRQSVAFWCNPISGHATLYWYQQILGQGPKLLIQFQNNGVVDDSQLPKDRFSAERLKGVDSTLKIQPAKLEDSAVYLCASSLEEGREYFGPGTRLTVT.